A single sample is the source of the 8 T cell receptor beta chains below, sequenced in a study of blood T cell repertoires in COVID-19 (TCRdb year 2020). Receptors were amplified or captured by the immunoSEQ multiplex PCR assay. Entries here come from immuneACCESS through TCRdb and include only in-frame sequences with V and J called. Some clones fail to appear in such tables; in the studies checked, an unresolved V gene covers under half of the shortfall, and the cause of the remainder is unknown. This sample has 130,000 or so clones in its table, and 84% of those were observed once. The leading ten clones occupy approximately 18% of the sample. Sequenced sample: peripheral blood. Source of these receptors: a woman older than 75 with acute or convalescent COVID-19.

This clone has just one count. Additional DNA sequences in this sample encode the identical CDR3. The chain links TRBV12-3 or TRBV12-4 to TRBJ1-1, with a possible D match to TRBD1 (5 bases). This CDR3 is 13 amino acids long. V lost 5 bases and J lost 1, with 8 bases in between. The DNA of the CDR3 is TGTGCCAGCAGTCTTACAGGGAACACTGAAGCTTTCTTT. Protein sequence: CASSLTGNTEAFF.

This clone came up once. The V gene is TRBV19, the J gene TRBJ1-2, with D possibly matching TRBD1 (6 bases). The CDR3 has 17 residues. Germline CDR1 LNHDA, CDR2 SQIVND (reference sequence). V lost 10 bases, J lost 6 bases, and 30 bases lay in between. CDR3 DNA sequence: TGTGCCACCCACCAGCGGGGCAGGGGTCCGGCGGGTGATGGCTACACCTTC. This gives the protein CATHQRGRGPAGDGYTF. Using reference TRBV19 and TRBJ1-2 for the parts outside the CDR3, the full variable domain is DGGITQSPKYLFRKEGQNVTLSCEQNLNHDAMYWYRQDPGQGLRLIYYSQIVNDFQKGDIAEGYSVSREKKESFPLTVTSAQKNPTAFYLCATHQRGRGPAGDGYTFGSGTRLTVV.

The rearrangement uses TRBV29-1 and TRBJ1-4; 7 bases align to TRBD1. The V gene's germline CDR1 is SQVTM and CDR2 ANQGSEA. This CDR3 is 12 amino acids long. V lost 7 bases and J lost 8; bases outside the gene matches: 7. The CDR3 protein is CSGGDSAEKLFF. Written as DNA, the CDR3 is TGCAGCGGTGGGGACAGTGCGGAAAAACTGTTTTTT. Variable domain in full (rest from reference TRBV29-1 and TRBJ1-4): SAVISQKPSRDICQRGTSLTIQCQVDSQVTMMFWYRQQPGQSLTLIATANQGSEATYESGFVIDKFPISRPNLTFSTLTVSNMSPEDSSIYLCSGGDSAEKLFFGSGTQLSVL.

This chain joins TRBV19 and TRBJ2-1; possible D gene TRBD1, 6 bases. V lost 3 bases and J 2 bases, leaving 11 bases between the germline ends. CDR3 size: 15 residues. Germline assignment: CDR1 LNHDA and CDR2 SQIVND (reference sequence). The CDR3 coding sequence is TGTGCCAGTAGTATGGAAGGGGGAGCCTACAATGAGCAGTTCTTC. This gives the protein CASSMEGGAYNEQFF. Full variable domain (missing parts from reference TRBV19 and TRBJ2-1): DGGITQSPKYLFRKEGQNVTLSCEQNLNHDAMYWYRQDPGQGLRLIYYSQIVNDFQKGDIAEGYSVSREKKESFPLTVTSAQKNPTAFYLCASSMEGGAYNEQFFGPGTRLTVL.

The V and J genes are TRBV29-1 and TRBJ1-5; maybe TRBD1 (6 bases). CDR1 is SQVTM and CDR2 is ANQGSEA in the germline V gene. The V end was cut by 6 bases, the J end by 7 bases, with 19 bases between. The CDR3 runs 14 residues. CDR3 coding DNA: TGCAGCGTCGCACCCGACAGGTATGGGCAGCCCCAGCATTTT. This translates into CSVAPDRYGQPQHF.

The chain uses TRBV7-2 and TRBJ1-2; D is undetermined. This CDR3 comprises 13 residues. Trimming took 1 base from V and 4 from J, leaving 7 bases between them. CDR1 SGHTA and CDR2 FQGNSA come from the germline V gene. Here the CDR3 DNA reads TGTGCCAGCAGCTTAGGACGGGGCTATGGCTACACCTTC. Protein product: CASSLGRGYGYTF.

As DNA, the CDR3 is TGTGCCTGGAGTGTTAGCGGGAGGGGATACAATGAGCAGTTCTTC. Protein sequence: CAWSVSGRGYNEQFF. V gene TRBV30 combines with J gene TRBJ2-1; the match to TRBD2 covers 11 bases. V was clipped by 0 bases and J by 4 bases; unmatched bases: 2. CDR1 is GTSNPN and CDR2 is SVGIG in the germline V gene (reference sequence). This CDR3 has 15 residues.

Comments on this clone: One junction end disagrees with the germline gene, perhaps due to a read error. This rearrangement joins TRBV30 to TRBJ2-7; maybe TRBD2 (7 bases). The CDR3 sequence is 13 residues long. CDR1 and CDR2 from the germline V gene are GTSNPN and SVGIG (reference sequence). CDR3 DNA sequence: TGTACCTGGAATAGGGGGGGCTCCTACGAGCAGTACTTC. Translation gives CTWNRGGSYEQYF.